Shown below are 30 T cell receptor beta chains from a single sample sequenced in a study of T cell responses to AZD1222 COVID-19 vaccine. Produced via immunoSEQ multiplex PCR; TCRdb's table is partial and in-frame only. The sample shows roughly 190,000 clones, roughly 90% of them seen only once. Sequences were derived from peripheral blood, sampled 28 days after the second AZD1222 dose. The receptors were sampled from an adult who received the AZD1222 COVID-19 vaccine.

V usage is TRBV12-5 and J usage is TRBJ1-2, with D tentatively TRBD1 (5 bases). The CDR3 contains 15 residues. Germline CDR1 LGHNT, CDR2 FRNRAP. The germline V and J ends were trimmed by 1 base and 5 bases, with 14 bases remaining between them. CDR3 region: CASGLGVGGRYGYTF. CDR3 DNA: TGTGCTAGTGGTTTGGGAGTCGGGGGACGATATGGCTACACCTTC.

The rearrangement uses TRBV19 and TRBJ2-1, with TRBD2 identical over 12 bases. The CDR3 loop spans 18 amino acids. V lost 3 bases, J lost 5 bases, and 11 bases stayed unmatched. Germline V gene lookup returns CDR1 LNHDA and CDR2 SQIVND (reference sequence). The CDR3 reads CASSMPSGRGSVNNEQFF. DNA for the CDR3: TGTGCCAGTAGTATGCCTAGCGGGAGGGGATCGGTAAACAATGAGCAGTTCTTC.

V gene TRBV4-2 combines with J gene TRBJ1-2; D remains ambiguous. Germline CDR1 LGHNA, CDR2 YNFKEQ. Trimming cost V 4 bases and J 1 base, with 13 bases left between them. The CDR3 loop spans 15 amino acids. The CDR3 spells CASSLDQSLNYGYTF. The CDR3 DNA sequence: TGTGCCAGCAGCCTGGACCAGTCTCTTAACTATGGCTACACCTTC.

V and J are TRBV5-1 and TRBJ2-3; TRBD2 matches 7 bases. This CDR3 spans 15 amino acids. V gave up 2 bases and J gave up 3 bases; unmatched junction bases: 6. The germline gives CDR1 SGHRS, CDR2 YFSETQ. The CDR3 DNA reads as TGCGCCAGCAGCTTTGGCGGGAGTGGAACAGATACGCAGTATTTT. Protein product: CASSFGGSGTDTQYF. Looking up the rest from reference TRBV5-1 and TRBJ2-3 gives the full variable domain: KAGVTQTPRYLIKTRGQQVTLSCSPISGHRSVSWYQQTPGQGLQFLFEYFSETQRNKGNFPGRFSGRQFSNSRSEMNVSTLELGDSALYLCASSFGGSGTDTQYFGPGTRLTVL.

V is TRBV5-1 and J is TRBJ1-2; 12 bases fit TRBD1. J was trimmed by 8 bases and V by 3 bases; bases with no gene match: 5. CDR1 is SGHRS, CDR2 YFSETQ, per germline. CDR3 length: 14 amino acids. The CDR3 DNA follows: TGCGCCAGCAGCTCGGGACAGGGGGCCGGGGGCTACACCTTC. Protein product: CASSSGQGAGGYTF.

The V gene is TRBV15, the J gene TRBJ2-7, with D possibly TRBD2 on 6 matching bases. CDR1 and CDR2 (germline): LNHNV, YYDKDF (reference sequence). V was cut by 3 bases and J by 2 bases, with 11 bases left in between. The CDR3 has 14 amino acids. CDR3 coding DNA: TGTGCCACCAGCAGGCCGGGACTGCCCTACGAGCAGTACTTC. It is translated as CATSRPGLPYEQYF.

The rearrangement uses TRBV2 and TRBJ1-2; no firm D call. The V gene's germline CDR1 is SNHLY and CDR2 FYNNEI. The CDR3 consists of 13 residues. V dropped 7 bases and J dropped 5 bases, with 14 bases sitting between them. This chain's CDR3 is CASKTGSGYGYTF. The CDR3 nucleotides are TGTGCCAGCAAAACCGGGTCCGGGTATGGCTACACCTTC.

This chain uses TRBV12-5 with TRBJ2-2, with no clear D. The CDR3 length is 16 residues. Germline V CDR1 and CDR2: LGHNT, FRNRAP. Trimming removed 1 base from V and 7 bases from J, with 16 bases in between. The CDR3 nucleotides are TGTGCTAGTGGTTTGGGACCAGGACGGGCGCGCGGGGAGCTGTTTTTT. Translating gives CASGLGPGRARGELFF. The whole variable domain, remainder taken from reference TRBV12-5 and TRBJ2-2, is DARVTQTPRHKVTEMGQEVTMRCQPILGHNTVFWYRQTMMQGLELLAYFRNRAPLDDSGMPKDRFSAEMPDATLATLKIQPSEPRDSAVYFCASGLGPGRARGELFFGEGSRLTVL.

The CDR3 is CASNPGRGSRAGELFF. In DNA form, the CDR3 reads TGTGCCAGTAACCCCGGACGGGGGTCACGGGCCGGGGAGCTGTTTTTT. This chain joins TRBV19 and TRBJ2-2; TRBD2 is a possible D gene (6 bases). With 7 bases removed from V and 6 bases from J, the gap between germline ends came to 21 bases. The CDR3 covers 16 residues. Germline assignment: CDR1 LNHDA and CDR2 SQIVND (reference sequence).

The rearrangement joins TRBV23-1 to TRBJ1-3; possible D gene TRBD1, 5 bases. TRBV23-1 has ORF status, its function being uncertain. The CDR3 runs 17 residues. V lost 0 bases to trimming and J lost 8 bases, with 20 bases between them. The CDR3 spells CASSQSGKRIQEHTIYF. The CDR3 region has the DNA TGCGCCAGCAGTCAATCCGGAAAACGCATACAGGAACACACCATATATTTT.

V is TRBV2 and J is TRBJ1-4; 9 nucleotides agree with TRBD1. J was trimmed by 8 bases and V by 6 bases; bases with no gene match: 7. The CDR3 length is 14 residues. Germline V lookup: CDR1 SNHLY, CDR2 FYNNEI. CDR3 protein: CASRVTGGWEKLFF. Written as DNA, the CDR3 is TGTGCCAGCAGGGTCACAGGGGGCTGGGAAAAACTGTTTTTT.

The V gene is TRBV24-1, the J gene TRBJ2-5; D is uncertain. Trimming took off 4 bases at V and 1 base at J, with 6 bases between the two ends. The CDR3 contains 13 residues. Germline CDR1 is KGHDR and CDR2 is SFDVKD. The CDR3 sequence is CATSDPIQETQYF. CDR3 sequence (DNA): TGTGCCACCAGTGACCCAATCCAAGAGACCCAGTACTTC.

The gene calls are TRBV7-3 and TRBJ2-2; D gene uncertain. Germline V gene data show CDR1 as SGHTA and CDR2 as FQGTGA. The CDR3 has 13 amino acids. Trimming took off 6 bases at V and 7 bases at J, with 12 bases between the two ends. This chain's CDR3 is CASRGPGSGELFF. CDR3 coding DNA: TGTGCCAGCAGGGGTCCCGGCAGCGGGGAGCTGTTTTTT.

The chain combines TRBV4-1 with TRBJ2-7; 9 nucleotides match TRBD1. Per the germline V gene, CDR1 is MGHRA and CDR2 is YSYEKL. Germline trimming cut 1 base from V and 3 bases from J; bases unmatched to any gene: 16. This CDR3 contains 19 residues. CDR3 in DNA: TGCGCCAGCAGCCAAGTTTTTGGGGTTCGGACAGGGGACTTCTACGAGCAGTACTTC. Translated, it gives CASSQVFGVRTGDFYEQYF.

The chain uses TRBV19 and TRBJ1-4; weak D call: TRBD1 (6 bases). The CDR3 sequence is 16 residues long. Germline CDR1 is LNHDA and CDR2 is SQIVND (reference sequence). Trimming took off 5 bases at V and 1 base at J, with 14 bases between the two ends. The chain's CDR3 is CASSPMTGVTNEKLFF. In DNA, the CDR3 is TGTGCCAGTAGTCCGATGACAGGTGTAACTAATGAAAAACTGTTTTTT.

V and J are TRBV19 and TRBJ1-1, with a possible D match to TRBD1 (6 bases). Deletions cut 5 bases from V and 3 bases from J, with 13 bases between. CDR3 size: 14 residues. CDR1 LNHDA and CDR2 SQIVND come from the germline V gene (reference sequence). This CDR3 is CASSYQGRDTEAFF. CDR3 bases: TGTGCCAGTAGTTACCAGGGGCGGGACACTGAAGCTTTCTTT.

The chain recombines TRBV19 with TRBJ2-1; 7 nucleotides match TRBD2. V was clipped by 4 bases and J by 9 bases; unmatched bases: 12. From germline, CDR1 is LNHDA and CDR2 SQIVND (reference sequence). This CDR3 is built from 15 residues. For the CDR3, the DNA is TGTGCCAGTAGTAGGGGCTCGTCGGGAGGTGGTGAGCAGTTCTTC. Amino acid sequence: CASSRGSSGGGEQFF. Based on the CDR3 plus reference TRBV19 and TRBJ2-1, the full variable domain is DGGITQSPKYLFRKEGQNVTLSCEQNLNHDAMYWYRQDPGQGLRLIYYSQIVNDFQKGDIAEGYSVSREKKESFPLTVTSAQKNPTAFYLCASSRGSSGGGEQFFGPGTRLTVL.

The chain joins TRBV30 to TRBJ1-1; D call uncertain. Trimming left V 4 bases short and J 5 bases short, with 11 bases between. The CDR3 is 12 residues long. Germline CDR1 reads GTSNPN; CDR2 reads SVGIG (reference sequence). The chain's CDR3 is CAWTELRTEAFF. Written as DNA, the CDR3 is TGTGCCTGGACAGAGTTAAGGACTGAAGCTTTCTTT.

This sequence joins TRBV5-1 and TRBJ2-3; D may correspond to TRBD1 or TRBD2 (5 bases each). The ends were cut back, 2 bases at V and 0 bases at J, with 13 bases in the middle. CDR1 is SGHRS, CDR2 YFSETQ, per germline. The CDR3 is 16 residues long. The CDR3 region is CASSLGGGPSTDTQYF. The DNA of the CDR3 is TGCGCCAGCAGCTTAGGTGGGGGTCCTAGCACAGATACGCAGTATTTT.

This chain joins TRBV6-2 or TRBV6-3 and TRBJ2-5; 8 bases align to TRBD1. Germline V CDR1 and CDR2: MNHEY, SVGEGT. With V trimmed by 1 base and J by 5 bases, 12 bases remained unmatched. CDR3 length equals 17 residues. The CDR3 DNA follows: TGTGCCAGCAGTTACTTGGGGACAGGATCAGGGCTGGAGACCCAGTACTTC. Its protein is CASSYLGTGSGLETQYF.

The rearrangement joins TRBV5-1 to TRBJ1-2; TRBD1 aligns across 7 bases. The V segment lost 4 bases and the J segment 8 bases; nucleotides outside the gene matches: 8. Germline-derived CDR1 and CDR2 are SGHRS and YFSETQ. The CDR3 runs to 13 residues. The CDR3 DNA reads as TGCGCCAGCAGCCCCCGGGGAGGGGGCGGCTACACCTTC. Protein product: CASSPRGGGGYTF.

This chain uses TRBV4-1 with TRBJ2-1; D might be TRBD1 (6 bases). Germline CDR1 and CDR2: MGHRA and YSYEKL. The CDR3 sequence is 12 residues long. Deletions cut 4 bases from V and 8 bases from J, with 9 bases between. Here the CDR3 reads CASSPQGDEQFF. CDR3 in DNA: TGCGCCAGCAGCCCACAGGGTGATGAGCAGTTCTTC.

The CDR3 loop is CASSQDSSPYSYNSPLHF. The CDR3, as DNA: TGTGCCAGCAGCCAAGATTCCAGTCCGTACTCCTATAATTCACCCCTCCACTTT. The rearrangement uses TRBV3-1 (or the pseudogene TRBV3-2) and TRBJ1-6; D gene ambiguous. This CDR3 spans 18 amino acids. The V gene's germline CDR1 is LGHDT and CDR2 YNNKEL (reference sequence). The V and J ends lost 0 bases and 0 bases respectively, with 12 bases between them.

The rearrangement joins TRBV25-1 to TRBJ1-1; perhaps TRBD1 as D (5 bases). The CDR3 extends over 13 amino acids. Trimming cost V 7 bases and J 3 bases, with 12 bases left between them. Germline V gene data show CDR1 as MGHDK and CDR2 as SYGVNS. The CDR3 DNA sequence: TGTGCCAGCATCTTTGGAGGGGACACTGAAGCTTTCTTT. Its translation: CASIFGGDTEAFF.

This rearrangement joins TRBV6-5 to TRBJ2-3; 13 bases are a match to TRBD2. The CDR3 is 15 residues long. Looked up from germline, CDR1 is MNHEY and CDR2 is SVGAGI. With 2 bases clipped from V and 6 bases from J, the junction kept 2 bases outside the gene matches. The CDR3 loop is CASSYRTSGSDTQYF. CDR3 sequence (DNA): TGTGCCAGCAGTTACCGGACTAGCGGGAGTGATACGCAGTATTTT.

This chain links TRBV29-1 with TRBJ2-1; 7 bases map to TRBD2. The CDR3 is 13 amino acids. Per germline, CDR1 SQVTM and CDR2 ANQGSEA. After removal of 4 bases from V and 7 bases from J, the junction contained 7 bases not matched to a gene. The CDR3 sequence is CSVVRLARNEQFF. DNA of the CDR3: TGCAGCGTTGTTAGACTAGCTCGGAATGAGCAGTTCTTC.

V gene TRBV3-1 (or the pseudogene TRBV3-2) combines with J gene TRBJ2-5, with 10 bases lining up with TRBD2. V dropped 0 bases and J dropped 4; count of bases not matched to a gene: 8. Per germline, CDR1 LGHDT and CDR2 YNNKEL (reference sequence). This CDR3 spans 17 amino acids. The CDR3 DNA sequence: TGTGCCAGCAGCCAAGATGGACTAGCGGAGGGGGGAGAGACCCAGTACTTC. As protein: CASSQDGLAEGGETQYF.

V gene TRBV10-3 combines with J gene TRBJ2-7; no clear D. The CDR3 is 16 residues long. Per germline, CDR1 ENHRY and CDR2 SYGVKD. Trimming pared 0 bases from V and 0 bases from J, leaving 12 bases between. The CDR3 loop reads CAISESTQVGSYEQYF. Written as DNA, the CDR3 is TGTGCCATCAGTGAGTCGACTCAAGTGGGCTCCTACGAGCAGTACTTC.

The rearrangement uses TRBV7-2 and TRBJ2-7; 9 nucleotides agree with TRBD1. The V gene end was trimmed by 3 bases and the J gene end by 5 bases; junction bases not matched to a gene: 2. Germline loops: CDR1 SGHTA, CDR2 FQGNSA. This CDR3 is 13 amino acids long. The CDR3 region is CASSFRQGDEQYF. The CDR3 DNA reads TGTGCCAGCAGCTTCAGACAGGGGGACGAGCAGTACTTC.

This clone was counted once. This sequence joins TRBV28 and TRBJ1-2, with D tentatively TRBD1 (5 bases). This CDR3 has 14 residues. Germline V gives CDR1 MDHEN, CDR2 SYDVKM. Trimming shortened V by 6 bases and J by 0 bases, and 11 bases separated the two germline ends. The CDR3 spells CASRPGRANYGYTF. The CDR3 DNA reads as TGTGCCAGCAGGCCGGGCAGGGCTAACTATGGCTACACCTTC.